This record covers a single TCR beta chain. Its antigen is currently unknown. Here immunoSEQ multiplex PCR was the method, and the copy in TCRdb shows in-frame clones only, minus some. The sample holds roughly 2.5 million clones, more than 90% seen once. Germline CDR1 MGHRA, CDR2 YSYEKL. This CDR3 is built from 16 residues. Trimming removed 5 bases at V and 0 bases at J, with 14 bases between. This specimen comes from a study of shared clonotypes between healthy human individuals. Study-wide results and caveats: Naive CD4 clonotype sharing across a few donors was around 5%. Rarefaction exposed incomplete sorted-subset sequencing despite large depth. Lower generation probabilities were found for non-shared clonotypes than for those shared by all four donors.

Naive CD45RA+ and memory CD45RA-negative subsets were split from CD4+ cells. The clonotype was recovered from a man aged 18 to 29 in good health. The sequenced sample was naive CD4+ T cells sorted from blood. The subset denotes: CD45RA+ positively selected. The chain couples TRBV4-1 to TRBJ1-3, with D possibly TRBD1 on 5 matching bases. CDR3 sequence reads: CASSLAAGVSGNTIYF. The CDR3 DNA is TGCGCCAGCAGCTTAGCGGCGGGGGTCTCTGGAAACACCATATATTTT.